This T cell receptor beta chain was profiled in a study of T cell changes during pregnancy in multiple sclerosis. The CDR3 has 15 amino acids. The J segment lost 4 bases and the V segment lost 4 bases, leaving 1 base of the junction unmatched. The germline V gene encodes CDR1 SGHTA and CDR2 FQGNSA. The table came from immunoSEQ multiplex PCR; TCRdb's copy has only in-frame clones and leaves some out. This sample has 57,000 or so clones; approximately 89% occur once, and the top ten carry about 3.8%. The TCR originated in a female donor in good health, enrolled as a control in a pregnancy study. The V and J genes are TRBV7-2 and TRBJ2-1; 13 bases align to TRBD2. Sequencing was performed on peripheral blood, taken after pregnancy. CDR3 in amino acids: CASSSGLAGYNEQFF. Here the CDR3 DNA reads TGTGCCAGCAGCTCGGGACTAGCGGGGTACAATGAGCAGTTCTTC.